These 13 T cell receptor beta chains came from one sample sequenced in a study of T cells in Graves' hyperthyroidism and ophthalmopathy. Amplification targeted TCR beta CDR3 regions from RNA transcripts. The study used the HTBI primer set for a first-round RT-PCR of the TCR CDR3. TCRdb re-called the multiplex PCR reads with MiXCR, one entry per CDR3 protein. The sample has under 250,000 distinct CDR3 sequences, about 25% seen once. Input material: blood. The receptor source for this set is a woman in her thirties or forties with Graves' ophthalmopathy.

This clonotype came up many times. This CDR3 reads CASGFLAGGPNTGELFF. CDR3 DNA: TGTGCCAGCGGATTTCTAGCGGGAGGCCCCAACACCGGGGAGCTGTTTTTT. The chain has TRBV3-1 and TRBJ2-2; 11 bases line up with TRBD2. Unmatched junction bases numbered 10, after V lost 8 bases and J lost 2 bases. The CDR3 contains 17 residues. Germline CDR1 reads LGHDT; CDR2 reads YNNKEL (reference sequence). Full variable domain (missing parts from reference TRBV3-1 and TRBJ2-2): DTAVSQTPKYLVTQMGNDKSIKCEQNLGHDTMYWYKQDSKKFLKIMFSYNNKELIINETVPNRFSPKSPDKAHLNLHINSLELGDSAVYFCASGFLAGGPNTGELFFGEGSRLTVL.

This clonotype was recorded many times. This chain connects TRBV6-1 to TRBJ1-4, with a weak D call TRBD1 (5 bases). The CDR3 is 16 residues long. Trimming removed 4 bases at V and 4 bases at J, with 16 bases between. Germline assignment: CDR1 MNHNS and CDR2 SASEGT. This chain's CDR3 is CASSGRDAISNEKLFF. CDR3 sequence (DNA): TGTGCCAGCAGTGGTCGGGACGCCATAAGTAATGAAAAACTGTTTTTT.

This chain uses TRBV12-3 or TRBV12-4 with TRBJ1-2, with no clear D. V was pared by 4 bases and J by 5 bases, with 17 bases between. The CDR3 runs 15 residues. The CDR3, as DNA: TGTGCCAGCAGTTCCCCAGCACGTGGGGTATATGGCTACACCTTC. Protein: CASSSPARGVYGYTF.

This clonotype was seen at least ten times. The chain recombines TRBV28 with TRBJ2-2; 9 nucleotides line up with TRBD2. Germline assignment: CDR1 MDHEN and CDR2 SYDVKM. This CDR3 contains 16 residues. Germline trimming cut 7 bases from V and 0 bases from J; bases unmatched to any gene: 6. Written as DNA, the CDR3 is TGTGCCAGCATAGCCAGCGGGGGGTCGAACACCGGGGAGCTGTTTTTT. Protein product: CASIASGGSNTGELFF.

This clonotype was counted ten times or more. The chain recombines TRBV25-1 with TRBJ2-7, with TRBD2 as a possible D gene (7 bases). In germline, CDR1 is MGHDK, CDR2 SYGVNS. The CDR3 runs 15 residues. The ends were cut back, 4 bases at V and 3 bases at J, with 16 bases in the middle. CDR3 sequence: CASSVQGLAGYEQYF. Written as DNA, the CDR3 is TGTGCCAGCAGTGTGCAGGGGTTAGCGGGCTACGAGCAGTACTTC.

This clonotype was seen repeatedly, ten times or more. The rearrangement uses TRBV10-3 and TRBJ2-5; TRBD2 is a possible D gene (6 bases). Trimming took 4 bases from V and 5 from J, leaving 8 bases between them. This CDR3 contains 12 residues. CDR1 ENHRY and CDR2 SYGVKD come from the germline V gene. As DNA, the CDR3 is TGTGCCATCAGTGTTCGGGGGGAGACCCAGTACTTC. It codes for CAISVRGETQYF.

This clonotype was seen only a few times. The V gene is TRBV9, the J gene TRBJ1-6; 10 bases map to TRBD1. The CDR3 extends over 16 amino acids. Per germline, CDR1 SGDLS and CDR2 YYNGEE. With V trimmed by 2 bases and J by 10 bases, 9 bases remained unmatched. For the CDR3, the DNA is TGTGCCAGCAGCGTCTCCTGGGACAGGGGAAGATCACCCCTCCACTTT. Protein product: CASSVSWDRGRSPLHF.

This clonotype was picked up many times. The J gene is TRBJ1-1, the V gene TRBV27; D possibly corresponds to TRBD1 (6 bases). V dropped 5 bases and J dropped 1 base, with 11 bases sitting between them. Germline assignment: CDR1 MNHEY and CDR2 SMNVEV (reference sequence). The CDR3 totals 14 residues. Here the CDR3 reads CASSLGQKNTEAFF. The DNA of the CDR3 is TGTGCCAGCAGTCTCGGACAGAAGAACACTGAAGCTTTCTTT.

This clonotype was counted at least ten times. The V gene is TRBV5-1, the J gene TRBJ1-5, with TRBD1 as a possible D gene (5 bases). The CDR3 is made up of 15 amino acids. The V end lost 0 bases, the J end lost 4 bases, and 11 bases lay between the germline ends. Germline V gene data show CDR1 as SGHRS and CDR2 as YFSETQ. CDR3 nucleotides: TGCGCCAGCAGCTTGGCGGGGGGTTTGAATCAGCCCCAGCATTTT. As protein: CASSLAGGLNQPQHF.

At least ten counts were recorded for this clonotype. The chain joins TRBV11-3 to TRBJ2-7; 7 bases fit TRBD1. Germline-derived CDR1 and CDR2 are SGHNT and YENEEA. V gave up 2 bases and J gave up 2 bases; unmatched junction bases: 6. CDR3 size: 15 residues. The CDR3, as DNA: TGTGCCAGCAGCTTATTAGGGACAGCGACCTACGAGCAGTACTTC. Residues: CASSLLGTATYEQYF. The full variable domain, with the rest looked up from reference TRBV11-3 and TRBJ2-7, is EAGVVQSPRYKIIEKKQPVAFWCNPISGHNTLYWYLQNLGQGPELLIRYENEEAVDDSQLPKDRFSAERLKGVDSTLKIQPAELGDSAVYLCASSLLGTATYEQYFGPGTRLTVT.

This clonotype was counted many times. J is TRBJ2-5 and V is TRBV30; the D is unclear. Trimming took off 0 bases at V and 4 bases at J, with 9 bases between the two ends. The CDR3 contains 13 residues. From germline, CDR1 is GTSNPN and CDR2 SVGIG (reference sequence). CDR3 residues: CAWSVRAGETQYF. For the CDR3, the DNA is TGTGCCTGGAGTGTACGAGCTGGAGAGACCCAGTACTTC. Based on the CDR3 plus reference TRBV30 and TRBJ2-5, the full variable domain is SQTIHQWPATLVQPVGSPLSLECTVEGTSNPNLYWYRQAAGRGLQLLFYSVGIGQISSEVPQNLSASRPQDRQFILSSKKLLLSDSGFYLCAWSVRAGETQYFGPGTRLLVL.

This clonotype was recorded at least ten times. V and J are TRBV12-3 or TRBV12-4 and TRBJ1-1; 7 bases align to TRBD1. The J segment lost 9 bases and the V segment lost 6 bases, leaving 7 bases of the junction unmatched. The CDR3 sequence is 12 residues long. CDR3: CASRQGMYQAFF. Here the CDR3 DNA reads TGTGCCAGCAGACAGGGGATGTACCAAGCTTTCTTT.

This clonotype was seen repeatedly, ten times or more. CDR3 sequence (DNA): TGTGCCAGCAGTGAAGGGGAGGCGGGACAGCCCCAGCATTTT. Translated, it gives CASSEGEAGQPQHF. The rearrangement uses TRBV2 and TRBJ1-5, with D hard to call. The CDR3 length is 14 residues. Germline V gives CDR1 SNHLY, CDR2 FYNNEI. V lost 1 base, J lost 7 bases, and 11 bases lay in between.